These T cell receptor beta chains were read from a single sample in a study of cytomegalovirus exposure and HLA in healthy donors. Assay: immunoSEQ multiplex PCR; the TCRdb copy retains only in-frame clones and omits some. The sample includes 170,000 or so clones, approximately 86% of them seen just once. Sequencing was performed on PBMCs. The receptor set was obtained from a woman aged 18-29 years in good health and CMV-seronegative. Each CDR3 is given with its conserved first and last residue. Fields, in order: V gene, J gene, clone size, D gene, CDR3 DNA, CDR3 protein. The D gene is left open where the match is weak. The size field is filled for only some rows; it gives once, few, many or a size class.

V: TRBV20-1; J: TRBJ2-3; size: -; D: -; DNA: TGCAGTGCTACGAGGGATACGCAGTATTTT; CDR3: CSATRDTQYF
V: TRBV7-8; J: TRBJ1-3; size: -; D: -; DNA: TGTGCCAGCAGCTCCTACAGAACCACTTCTGGAAACACCATATATTTT; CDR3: CASSSYRTTSGNTIYF
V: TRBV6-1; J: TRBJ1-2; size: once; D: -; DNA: TGTGCCGGCAAGGGAGGGGGAAGGGGCTACACCTTC; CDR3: CAGKGGGRGYTF
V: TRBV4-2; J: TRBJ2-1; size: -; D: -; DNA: TGTGCCAGCAGCCCAACAGGACTAAGCGATGAGCAGTTCTTC; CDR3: CASSPTGLSDEQFF
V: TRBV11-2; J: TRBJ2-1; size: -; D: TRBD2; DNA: TGTGCCAGCAGCAGCGGGGGAGCCTACAATGAGCAGTTCTTC; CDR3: CASSSGGAYNEQFF
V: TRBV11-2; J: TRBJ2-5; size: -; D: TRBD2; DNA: TGTGCCAGCAGTTTAGCGGGAGAGGCCCAGTACTTC; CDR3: CASSLAGEAQYF
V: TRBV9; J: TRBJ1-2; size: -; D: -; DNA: TGTGCCAGCAGCCCGACGGGGATGGACTATGGCTACACCTTC; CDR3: CASSPTGMDYGYTF
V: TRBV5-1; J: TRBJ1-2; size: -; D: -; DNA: TGCGCCAGCAGCTTTACAGGGTATGGTGATGGCTACACCTTC; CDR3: CASSFTGYGDGYTF
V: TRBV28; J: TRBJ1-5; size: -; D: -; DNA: TGTGCCAGCACCGAGGGGGGGAGCAATCAGCCCCAGCATTTT; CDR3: CASTEGGSNQPQHF
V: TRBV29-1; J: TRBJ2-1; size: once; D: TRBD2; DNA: TGCAGCGTTGCAACTAGCGGGAGTTCCTACAATGAGCAGTTCTTC; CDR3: CSVATSGSSYNEQFF
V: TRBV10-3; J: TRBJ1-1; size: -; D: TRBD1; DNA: TGTGCCATCAGACCCGACAGGGATTACACTGAAGCTTTCTTT; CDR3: CAIRPDRDYTEAFF
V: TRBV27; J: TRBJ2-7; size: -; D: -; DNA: TGTGCCAGCAGCGCTCTACGAGGGAACTACGAGCAGTACTTC; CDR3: CASSALRGNYEQYF
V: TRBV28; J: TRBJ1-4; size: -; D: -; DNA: TGTGCCAGCAGTTTATCCCGATCGGGGGAAAAACTGTTTTTT; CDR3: CASSLSRSGEKLFF
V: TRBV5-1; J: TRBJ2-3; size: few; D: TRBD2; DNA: TGCGCCAGCAGTTTGGGACTAGAGGCAGATACGCAGTATTTT; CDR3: CASSLGLEADTQYF
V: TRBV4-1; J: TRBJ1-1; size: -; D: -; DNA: TGCGCCAGTTCCCGGGGAGGACTTGTGAACACTGAAGCTTTCTTT; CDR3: CASSRGGLVNTEAFF
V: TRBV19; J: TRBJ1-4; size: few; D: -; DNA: TGTGCCAGTAGGGGAGATGATGAAAAACTGTTTTTT; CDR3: CASRGDDEKLFF
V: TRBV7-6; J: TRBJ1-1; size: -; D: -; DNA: TGTGCCAGCAGCTTTAGTGACAGCATGAACACTGAAGCTTTCTTT; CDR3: CASSFSDSMNTEAFF
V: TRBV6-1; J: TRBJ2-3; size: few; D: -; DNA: TGTGCCAGCTCCCCTCCGGGGGATACGCAGTATTTT; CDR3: CASSPPGDTQYF
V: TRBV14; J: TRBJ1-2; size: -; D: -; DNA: TGTGCCAGCAGCCCTGGACAGTCCCCCTACCAATATGGCTACACCTTC; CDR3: CASSPGQSPYQYGYTF
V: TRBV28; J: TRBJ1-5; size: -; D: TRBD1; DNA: TGTGCCCAGGGGGTGGGCAATCAGCCCCAGCATTTT; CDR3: CAQGVGNQPQHF
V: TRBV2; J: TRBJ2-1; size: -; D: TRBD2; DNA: TGTGCCAGCAGTGAAGGGGGCGGGGGGGCCGGAGGCGAGCAGTTCTTC; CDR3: CASSEGGGGAGGEQFF
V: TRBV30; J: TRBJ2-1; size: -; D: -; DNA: TGTGCCTGGAGGCTGATCGAGCCCCACAATGAGCAGTTCTTC; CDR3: CAWRLIEPHNEQFF
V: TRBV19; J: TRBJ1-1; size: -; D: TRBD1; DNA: TGTGCCAGTTCGGGACAGCTGAACACTGAAGCTTTCTTT; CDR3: CASSGQLNTEAFF
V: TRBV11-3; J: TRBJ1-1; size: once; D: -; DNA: TGTGCCAGCAGCGTGCGGGAGAACACTGAAGCTTTCTTT; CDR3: CASSVRENTEAFF
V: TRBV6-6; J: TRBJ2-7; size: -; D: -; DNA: TGTGCCAGCAGTTACTCGTCCTACGAGCAGTACTTC; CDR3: CASSYSSYEQYF
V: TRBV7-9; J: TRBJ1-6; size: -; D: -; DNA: TGTGCCAGCAGCTTAGAGGGAGATTGGACCCTCCACTTT; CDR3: CASSLEGDWTLHF
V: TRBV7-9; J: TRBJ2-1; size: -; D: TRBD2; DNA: TGTGCCAGCAGCCCCACTAGCGGGATATCAAATGAGCAGTTCTTC; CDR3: CASSPTSGISNEQFF
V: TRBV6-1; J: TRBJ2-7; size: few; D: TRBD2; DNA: TGTGCCAGCAGTGCGTTTAGGACTAGCTACGAGCAGTACTTC; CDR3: CASSAFRTSYEQYF
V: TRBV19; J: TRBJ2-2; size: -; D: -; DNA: TGTGCCAGTAGTATCGGACAGAATCCTAACACCGGGGAGCTGTTTTTT; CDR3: CASSIGQNPNTGELFF
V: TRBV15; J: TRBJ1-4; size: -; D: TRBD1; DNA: TGTGCCACCAGCGTAGACAGGGCAACTAATGAAAAACTGTTTTTT; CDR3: CATSVDRATNEKLFF
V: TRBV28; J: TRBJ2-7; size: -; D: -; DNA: TGTGCCAGCAGTTTCTTGAGGGGGGGGGCGGTCTTCTACGAGCAGTACTTC; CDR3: CASSFLRGGAVFYEQYF
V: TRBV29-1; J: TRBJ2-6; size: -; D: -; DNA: TGCAGCGTGCTTACAACTGGGGCCAACGTCCTGACTTTC; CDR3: CSVLTTGANVLTF
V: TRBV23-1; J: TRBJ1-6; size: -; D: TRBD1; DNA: TGCGCCAGCAGTGGGGACAGGGAGAGCAATTCACCCCTCCACTTT; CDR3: CASSGDRESNSPLHF
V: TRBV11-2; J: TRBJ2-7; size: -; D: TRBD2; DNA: TGTGCCAGCAGCTTATCCCCGCGGGAGGGCGGTTACGAGCAGTACTTC; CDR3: CASSLSPREGGYEQYF
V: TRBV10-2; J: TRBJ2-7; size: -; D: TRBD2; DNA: TGCGCCAGCAGCAAAGTAGCGGGGGGGGCCTACGAGCAGTACTTC; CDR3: CASSKVAGGAYEQYF
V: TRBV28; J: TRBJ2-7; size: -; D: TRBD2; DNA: TGTGCCAGCAGTTTATGGGGGACTAGCGGGGGGGCCTTCTACGAGCAGTACTTC; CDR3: CASSLWGTSGGAFYEQYF
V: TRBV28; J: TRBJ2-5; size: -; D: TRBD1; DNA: TGTGCCAGTTCAGGGGGCGCGGAGACCCAGTACTTC; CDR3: CASSGGAETQYF
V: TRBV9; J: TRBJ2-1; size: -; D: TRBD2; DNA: TGTGCCAGCAGCCCCCGGAGTATTGCGGGAGGGCCCGATGAGCAGTTCTTC; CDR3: CASSPRSIAGGPDEQFF
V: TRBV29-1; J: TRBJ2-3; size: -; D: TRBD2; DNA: TGCAGCGTTGTTGGTAGCGGGGGGCCTGGAGATACGCAGTATTTT; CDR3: CSVVGSGGPGDTQYF
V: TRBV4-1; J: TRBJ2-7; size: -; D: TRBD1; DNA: TGCGCCAGCAGCCAAGGACAGGGGCCAGCGTACGAGCAGTACTTC; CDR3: CASSQGQGPAYEQYF
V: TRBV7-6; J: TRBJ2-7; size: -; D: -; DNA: TGTGCCAGCAGCTTAGCCGAGACAGAAACCTACGAGCAGTACTTC; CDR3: CASSLAETETYEQYF
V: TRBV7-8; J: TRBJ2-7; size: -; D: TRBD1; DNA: TGTGCCAGCAGTACAGGACAGGGGCCCCACGAGCAGTACTTC; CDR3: CASSTGQGPHEQYF
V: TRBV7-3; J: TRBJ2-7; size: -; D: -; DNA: TGTGCCAGCAGCTTCCGCGGGGGCGGAGAGCAGTACTTC; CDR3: CASSFRGGGEQYF
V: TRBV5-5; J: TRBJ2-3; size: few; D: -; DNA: TGTGCCAGCAGCGGCGTTCTAGGTTACCCCACAGATACGCAGTATTTT; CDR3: CASSGVLGYPTDTQYF
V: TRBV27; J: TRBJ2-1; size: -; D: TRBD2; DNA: TGTGCCAGCCTCGGACTAGCGTCCAATGAGCAGTTCTTC; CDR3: CASLGLASNEQFF
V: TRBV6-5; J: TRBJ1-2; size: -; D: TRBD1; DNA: TGTGCCAGCAGTTACACTGGACAGGGAAAAGATGGCTACACCTTC; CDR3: CASSYTGQGKDGYTF
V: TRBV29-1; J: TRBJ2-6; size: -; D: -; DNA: TGCAGCGTTGAGTTGACGACAGGGAGGAGTGCTGGGGCCAACGTCCTGACTTTC; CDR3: CSVELTTGRSAGANVLTF
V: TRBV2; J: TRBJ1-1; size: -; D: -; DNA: TGTGCCAGCAGTGCTCAGGGGAACACTGAAGCTTTCTTT; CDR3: CASSAQGNTEAFF
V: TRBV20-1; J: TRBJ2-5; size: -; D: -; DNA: TGCAGTCCCCGAATCGCGGAGACCCAGTACTTC; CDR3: CSPRIAETQYF
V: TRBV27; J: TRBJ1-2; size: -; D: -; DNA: TGTGCCAGCAGTTACCCGACGGGGATAGGCTACACCTTC; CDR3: CASSYPTGIGYTF
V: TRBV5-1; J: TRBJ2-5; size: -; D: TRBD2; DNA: TGCGCCAGCAGCCCCTCACCTAGCGGACAAGAGACCCAGTACTTC; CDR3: CASSPSPSGQETQYF
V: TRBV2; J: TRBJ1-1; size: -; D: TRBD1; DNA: TGTGCCAGCAGTTCGGACAGGGTTACTGAAGCTTTCTTT; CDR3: CASSSDRVTEAFF
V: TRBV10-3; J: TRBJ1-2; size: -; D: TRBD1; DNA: TGTGCCATCAGTGAGCTGGACAGGGAGAGGGGCTATGGCTACACCTTC; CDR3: CAISELDRERGYGYTF
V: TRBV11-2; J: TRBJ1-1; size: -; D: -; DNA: TGTGCCAGCAGCCCACTCCAGAACACTGAAGCTTTCTTT; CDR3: CASSPLQNTEAFF
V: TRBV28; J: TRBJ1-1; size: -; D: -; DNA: TGTGCCAGCAGGCGGATCGGTAGCACTGAAGCTTTCTTT; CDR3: CASRRIGSTEAFF
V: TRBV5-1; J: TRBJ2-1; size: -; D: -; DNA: TGCGCCTCTCCGTCCAGTGACTCCTACAATGAGCAGTTCTTC; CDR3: CASPSSDSYNEQFF